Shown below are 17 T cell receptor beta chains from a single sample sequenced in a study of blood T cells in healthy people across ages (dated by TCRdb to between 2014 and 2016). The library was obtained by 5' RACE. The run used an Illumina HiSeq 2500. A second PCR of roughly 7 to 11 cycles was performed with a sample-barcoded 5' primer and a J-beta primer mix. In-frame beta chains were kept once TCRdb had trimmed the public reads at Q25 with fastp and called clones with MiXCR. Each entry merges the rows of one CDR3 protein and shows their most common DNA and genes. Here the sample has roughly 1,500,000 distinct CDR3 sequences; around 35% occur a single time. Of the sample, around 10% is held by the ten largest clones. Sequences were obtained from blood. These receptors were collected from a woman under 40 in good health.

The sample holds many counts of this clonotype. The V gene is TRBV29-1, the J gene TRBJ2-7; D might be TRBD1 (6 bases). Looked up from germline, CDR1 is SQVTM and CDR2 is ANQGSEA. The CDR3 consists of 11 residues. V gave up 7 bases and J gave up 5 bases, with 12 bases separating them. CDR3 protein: CSASRGNEQYF. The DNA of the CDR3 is TGCAGCGCTAGCAGGGGTAACGAGCAGTACTTC.

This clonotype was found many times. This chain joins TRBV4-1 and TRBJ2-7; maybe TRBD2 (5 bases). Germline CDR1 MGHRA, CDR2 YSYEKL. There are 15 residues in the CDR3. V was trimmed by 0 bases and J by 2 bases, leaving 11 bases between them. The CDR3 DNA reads TGCGCCAGCAGCCAAGAGCCCGGGAATACCTACGAGCAGTACTTC. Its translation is CASSQEPGNTYEQYF.

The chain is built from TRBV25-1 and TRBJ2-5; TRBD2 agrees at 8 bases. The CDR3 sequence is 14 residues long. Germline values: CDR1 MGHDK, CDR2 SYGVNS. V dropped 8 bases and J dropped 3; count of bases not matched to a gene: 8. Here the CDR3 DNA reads TGTGCCAGCCAAAATGGAGCGGGGGAAGAGACCCAGTACTTC. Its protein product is CASQNGAGEETQYF.

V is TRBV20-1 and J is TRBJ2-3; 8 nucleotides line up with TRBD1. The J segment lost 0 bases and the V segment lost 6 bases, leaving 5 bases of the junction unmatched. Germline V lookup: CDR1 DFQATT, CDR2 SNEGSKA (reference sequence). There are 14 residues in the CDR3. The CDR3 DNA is TGCAGTGCCACGACAGGGGTTAGCACAGATACGCAGTATTTT. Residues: CSATTGVSTDTQYF.

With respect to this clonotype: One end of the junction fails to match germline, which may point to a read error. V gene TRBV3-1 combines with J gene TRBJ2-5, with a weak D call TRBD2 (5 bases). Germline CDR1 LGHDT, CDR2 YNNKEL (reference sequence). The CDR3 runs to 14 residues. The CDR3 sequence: CASGQTDWQETQYF. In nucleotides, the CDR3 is TGTGCCAGCGGCCAAACGGACTGGCAAGAGACCCAGTACTTC.

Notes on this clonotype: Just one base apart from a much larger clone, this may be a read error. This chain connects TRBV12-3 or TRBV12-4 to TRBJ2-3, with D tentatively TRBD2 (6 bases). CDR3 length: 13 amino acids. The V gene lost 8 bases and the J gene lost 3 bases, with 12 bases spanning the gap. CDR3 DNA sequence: TGTGCCAGCTTCGGGAGTTCGACAGATACGCAGTATTTT. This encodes CASFGSSTDTQYF.

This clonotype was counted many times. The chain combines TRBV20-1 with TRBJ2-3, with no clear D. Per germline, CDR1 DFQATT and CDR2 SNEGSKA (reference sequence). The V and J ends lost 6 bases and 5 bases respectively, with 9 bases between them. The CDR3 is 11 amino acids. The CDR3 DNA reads TGCAGTGCCTCGCCGGGAGATACGCAGTATTTT. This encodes CSASPGDTQYF.

The CDR3 region is CASSTLGTGGVYGYTF. CDR3 coding DNA: TGTGCCAGTAGTACCCTAGGGACAGGGGGCGTCTATGGCTACACCTTC. V usage is TRBV19 and J usage is TRBJ1-2, with TRBD1 identical over 12 bases. CDR3 size: 16 residues. Germline V CDR1 and CDR2: LNHDA, SQIVND (reference sequence). The V gene end was trimmed by 4 bases and the J gene end by 4 bases; junction bases not matched to a gene: 7.

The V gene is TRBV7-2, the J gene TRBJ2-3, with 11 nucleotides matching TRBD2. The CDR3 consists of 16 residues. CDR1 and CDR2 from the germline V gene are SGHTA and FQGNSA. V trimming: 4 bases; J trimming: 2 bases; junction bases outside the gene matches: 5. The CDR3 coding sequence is TGTGCCAGCAGCTATCGACTAGCGGGGCCCACAGATACGCAGTATTTT. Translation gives CASSYRLAGPTDTQYF.

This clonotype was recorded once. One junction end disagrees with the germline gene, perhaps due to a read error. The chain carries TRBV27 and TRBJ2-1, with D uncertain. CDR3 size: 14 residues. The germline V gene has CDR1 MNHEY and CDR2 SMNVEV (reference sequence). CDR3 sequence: CAGSLTYLDNEQFF. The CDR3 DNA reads TGTGCCGGCAGTTTAACTTATCTGGACAATGAGCAGTTCTTC.

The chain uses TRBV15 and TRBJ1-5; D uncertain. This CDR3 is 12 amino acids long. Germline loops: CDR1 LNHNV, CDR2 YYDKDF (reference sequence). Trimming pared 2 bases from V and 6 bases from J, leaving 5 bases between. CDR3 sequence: CATSRTGQPQHF. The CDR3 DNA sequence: TGTGCCACCAGCAGAACCGGTCAGCCCCAGCATTTT.

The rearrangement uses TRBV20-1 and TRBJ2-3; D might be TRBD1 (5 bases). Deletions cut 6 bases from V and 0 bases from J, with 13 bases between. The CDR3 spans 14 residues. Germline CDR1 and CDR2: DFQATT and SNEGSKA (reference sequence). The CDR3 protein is CSAAPTGSTDTQYF. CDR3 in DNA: TGCAGTGCCGCTCCTACAGGTAGCACAGATACGCAGTATTTT.

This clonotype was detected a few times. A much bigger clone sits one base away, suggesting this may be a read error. CDR3 amino acids: CRAGTGKETQYF. The CDR3 DNA sequence: TGCAGGGCCGGGACGGGAAAAGAGACCCAGTACTTC. The chain couples TRBV20-1 to TRBJ2-5; the D gene could be TRBD1 or TRBD2 (5 bases each). Per germline, CDR1 DFQATT and CDR2 SNEGSKA (reference sequence). This CDR3 has 12 amino acids.

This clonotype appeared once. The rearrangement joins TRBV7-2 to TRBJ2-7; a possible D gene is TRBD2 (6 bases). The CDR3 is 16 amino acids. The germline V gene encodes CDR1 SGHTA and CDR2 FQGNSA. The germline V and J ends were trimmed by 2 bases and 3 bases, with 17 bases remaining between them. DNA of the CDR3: TGTGCCAGCAGCTTAAAAGGCGGGACGGGTTACTACGAGCAGTACTTC. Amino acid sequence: CASSLKGGTGYYEQYF.

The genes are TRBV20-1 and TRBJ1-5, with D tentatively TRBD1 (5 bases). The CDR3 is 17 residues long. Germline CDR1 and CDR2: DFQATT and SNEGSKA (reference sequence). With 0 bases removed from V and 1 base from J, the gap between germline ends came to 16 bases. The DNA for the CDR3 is TGCAGTGCTAGAGAGCTCGGGCAGGGAATGAGCAATCAGCCCCAGCATTTT. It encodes CSARELGQGMSNQPQHF.

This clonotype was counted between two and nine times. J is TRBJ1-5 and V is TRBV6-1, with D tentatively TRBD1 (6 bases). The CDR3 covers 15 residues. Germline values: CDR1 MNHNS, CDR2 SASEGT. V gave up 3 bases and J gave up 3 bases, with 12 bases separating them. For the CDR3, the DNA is TGTGCCAGCAGTGAGATGACAGGCAACAATCAGCCCCAGCATTTT. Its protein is CASSEMTGNNQPQHF.

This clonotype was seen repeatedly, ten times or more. In nucleotides, the CDR3 is TGTGCCAGCAGTTCCATCGGACAGGGCGGTAGGTGGGAGCAGTACTTC. It translates to CASSSIGQGGRWEQYF. The rearrangement uses TRBV27 and TRBJ2-5; 8 bases match TRBD1. The CDR3 is 16 amino acids. Germline trimming cut 4 bases from V and 11 bases from J; bases unmatched to any gene: 18. Germline V gene sequence: CDR1 MNHEY, CDR2 SMNVEV (reference sequence).